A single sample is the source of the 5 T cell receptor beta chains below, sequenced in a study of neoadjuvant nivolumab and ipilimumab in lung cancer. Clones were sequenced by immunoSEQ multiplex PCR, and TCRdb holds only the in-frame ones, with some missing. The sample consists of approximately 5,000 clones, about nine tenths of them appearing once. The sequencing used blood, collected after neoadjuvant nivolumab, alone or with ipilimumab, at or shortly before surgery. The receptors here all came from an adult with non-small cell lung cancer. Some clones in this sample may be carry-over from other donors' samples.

The CDR3 sequence: CASSPRSQETQYF. The CDR3 DNA sequence: TGTGCCAGCAGCCCTCGCAGTCAAGAGACCCAGTACTTC. The chain carries TRBV7-9 and TRBJ2-5; D remains unclear. Germline V gene data show CDR1 as SEHNR and CDR2 as FQNEAQ (reference sequence). The CDR3 loop spans 13 amino acids. V gave up 5 bases and J gave up 2 bases, with 9 bases separating them. Looking up the rest from reference TRBV7-9 and TRBJ2-5 gives the full variable domain: DTGVSQNPRHKITKRGQNVTFRCDPISEHNRLYWYRQTLGQGPEFLTYFQNEAQLEKSRLLSDRFSAERPKGSFSTLEIQRTEQGDSAMYLCASSPRSQETQYFGPGTRLLVL.

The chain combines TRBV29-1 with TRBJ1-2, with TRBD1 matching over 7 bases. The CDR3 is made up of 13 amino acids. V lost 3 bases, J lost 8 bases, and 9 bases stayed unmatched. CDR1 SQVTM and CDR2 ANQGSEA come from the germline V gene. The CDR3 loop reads CSVDSSTGLGYTF. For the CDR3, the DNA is TGCAGCGTTGACAGTTCGACAGGGTTAGGCTACACCTTC.

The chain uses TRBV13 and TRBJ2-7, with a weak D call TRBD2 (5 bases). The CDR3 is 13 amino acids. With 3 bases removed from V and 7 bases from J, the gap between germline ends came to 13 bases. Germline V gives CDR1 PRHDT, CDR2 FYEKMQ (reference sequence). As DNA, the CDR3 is TGTGCCAGCAGCTTCAGGACCAGCGGAGAGCAGTACTTC. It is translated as CASSFRTSGEQYF.

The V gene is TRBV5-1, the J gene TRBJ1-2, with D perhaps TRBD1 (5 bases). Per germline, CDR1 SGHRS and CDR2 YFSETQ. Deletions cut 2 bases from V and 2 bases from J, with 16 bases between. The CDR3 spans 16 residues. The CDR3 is CASSFNPRGGNYGYTF. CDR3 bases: TGCGCCAGCAGCTTCAACCCTAGGGGAGGCAACTATGGCTACACCTTC.

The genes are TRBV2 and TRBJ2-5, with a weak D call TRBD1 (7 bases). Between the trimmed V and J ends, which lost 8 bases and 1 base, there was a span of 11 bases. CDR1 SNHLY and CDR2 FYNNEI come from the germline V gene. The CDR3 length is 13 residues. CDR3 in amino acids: CASAGQTQETQYF. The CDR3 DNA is TGTGCCAGCGCGGGACAGACCCAAGAGACCCAGTACTTC. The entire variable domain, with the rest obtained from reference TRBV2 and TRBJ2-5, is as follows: EPEVTQTPSHQVTQMGQEVILRCVPISNHLYFYWYRQILGQKVEFLVSFYNNEISEKSEIFDDQFSVERPDGSNFTLKIRSTKLEDSAMYFCASAGQTQETQYFGPGTRLLVL.